The entry that follows covers one TCR beta chain sequence. These data belong to a study of blood T cell repertoires in COVID-19. The overall study: Specimens from acute and convalescent COVID-19 originated in the United States, Italy and Spain. Nucleic acid was either cDNA or gDNA, and it came from T cells, B-cell-depleted T cells, or PBMCs.

TCRdb's table, derived via immunoSEQ multiplex PCR, lists solely in-frame clones and lacks some. This sample has some 170,000 clones; about nine tenths occur once, and the top ten carry roughly a sixth. J lost 10 bases, V lost 6 bases, and 9 bases had no gene match. The CDR3 is 13 residues long. Germline CDR1 is KGHSH and CDR2 is LQKENI. The V gene is TRBV18, the J gene TRBJ2-1, with 7 bases aligning to TRBD1. The sequence derives from a man aged 55 to 70 with active or convalescent COVID-19. The sample was peripheral blood. The CDR3 is CASSNQGVREQFF. The CDR3 DNA sequence: TGTGCCAGCTCCAACCAGGGGGTCAGGGAGCAGTTCTTC. Drawing the rest from reference TRBV18 and TRBJ2-1, the complete variable domain is NAGVMQNPRHLVRRRGQEARLRCSPMKGHSHVYWYRQLPEEGLKFMVYLQKENIIDESGMPKERFSAEFPKEGPSILRIQQVVRGDSAAYFCASSNQGVREQFFGPGTRLTVL.